The 25 T cell receptor beta chains below were found in one sample sequenced in a study of cytomegalovirus exposure and HLA in healthy donors. Primers: 60 Vbeta forward and 13 Jbeta reverse. The data were produced by immunoSEQ multiplex PCR, yet TCRdb's version contains in-frame clones alone and is incomplete. The top ten clones hold about 5% of a sample with some 160,000 clones, 73% of them seen once. The sequencing sample was made of PBMCs. The receptors stem from a woman aged 18-29 years in good health and CMV-seropositive.

The chain links TRBV25-1 to TRBJ2-5; weak D call: TRBD1 (6 bases). Germline values: CDR1 MGHDK, CDR2 SYGVNS. The V end lost 8 bases, the J end lost 2 bases, and 12 bases lay between the germline ends. This CDR3 has 13 amino acids. The CDR3 DNA is TGTGCCAGCGCACAGGGTGGTCAAGAGACCCAGTACTTC. It yields the protein CASAQGGQETQYF.

The chain's CDR3 is CACDGGGYEQYF. In DNA, the CDR3 is TGTGCATGTGACGGTGGCGGGTACGAGCAGTACTTC. The V call is TRBV30, the J call TRBJ2-7, with D perhaps matching TRBD2 (5 bases). The germline CDR1 and CDR2 sequences are GTSNPN and SVGIG (reference sequence). This CDR3 has 12 amino acids.

CDR3 sequence reads: CASAFRGYSSTDTQYF. The CDR3 bases are TGTGCCAGCGCCTTTCGGGGATACTCTAGCACAGATACGCAGTATTTT. The gene calls are TRBV9 and TRBJ2-3; D might be TRBD2 (5 bases). This CDR3 has 16 amino acids. V lost 7 bases to trimming and J lost 0 bases, with 18 bases between them. Germline values: CDR1 SGDLS, CDR2 YYNGEE.

V and J are TRBV6-5 and TRBJ2-7; a weak D match, TRBD2 (6 bases). The length of the CDR3 is 13 residues. The germline CDR1 and CDR2 sequences are MNHEY and SVGAGI. V lost 0 bases, J lost 6 bases, and 9 bases lay in between. The CDR3 sequence: CASSYSLGGEQYF. The CDR3 coding sequence is TGTGCCAGCAGTTACTCGTTGGGAGGCGAGCAGTACTTC.

In this sample, this clone turned up a few times. This chain uses TRBV7-9 with TRBJ1-6; D is undetermined. The V end lost 5 bases, the J end lost 5 bases, and 10 bases lay between the germline ends. The CDR3 is 14 residues long. Per the germline V gene, CDR1 is SEHNR and CDR2 is FQNEAQ (reference sequence). Here the CDR3 DNA reads TGTGCCAGCAGCGCCGGGATAAATAATTCACCCCTCCACTTT. It encodes CASSAGINNSPLHF.

A word on this clone: The sample contains more than one DNA sequence encoding this CDR3. This chain connects TRBV7-2 to TRBJ2-1; a possible D gene is TRBD2 (7 bases). This CDR3 has 15 amino acids. Germline CDR1 reads SGHTA; CDR2 reads FQGNSA. V lost 5 bases and J 8 bases, leaving 19 bases between the germline ends. The CDR3 sequence: CASSLRGATVHEQFF. The CDR3 DNA reads TGTGCCAGCAGCCTTCGGGGGGCCACCGTCCATGAGCAGTTCTTC. Variable domain in full (rest from reference TRBV7-2 and TRBJ2-1): GAGVSQSPSNKVTEKGKDVELRCDPISGHTALYWYRQSLGQGLEFLIYFQGNSAPDKSGLPSDRFSAERTGGSVSTLTIQRTQQEDSAVYLCASSLRGATVHEQFFGPGTRLTVL.

This chain joins TRBV4-1 and TRBJ1-4; D gene uncertain. Trimming removed 1 base at V and 5 bases at J, with 11 bases between. This CDR3 is built from 15 residues. CDR1 and CDR2 (germline): MGHRA, YSYEKL. CDR3 sequence reads: CASSQVGIGNEKLFF. The CDR3 bases are TGCGCCAGCAGCCAAGTCGGGATCGGGAATGAAAAACTGTTTTTT.

This rearrangement joins TRBV6-6 to TRBJ1-2; possibly TRBD1 for D (5 bases). Germline CDR1 reads MNHNY; CDR2 reads SVGAGI (reference sequence). CDR3 length: 15 residues. V lost 7 bases and J 5 bases, leaving 20 bases between the germline ends. CDR3 sequence reads: CASNLRRGGSYGYTF. In DNA, the CDR3 is TGTGCCAGCAACTTACGAAGGGGTGGCTCTTATGGCTACACCTTC.

The CDR3 protein is CAWSATYGGPSYNEQFF. Here the CDR3 DNA reads TGTGCCTGGAGTGCTACATACGGGGGGCCCTCTTACAATGAGCAGTTCTTC. The rearrangement links TRBV30 to TRBJ2-1; weak D call: TRBD2 (7 bases). In germline, CDR1 is GTSNPN, CDR2 SVGIG (reference sequence). V lost 1 base to trimming and J lost 4 bases, with 20 bases between them. This CDR3 is built from 17 residues.

J is TRBJ2-7 and V is TRBV6-1, with a tentative D call TRBD2 (6 bases). From germline, CDR1 is MNHNS and CDR2 SASEGT. The CDR3 is 15 amino acids. Deletions cut 3 bases from V and 2 bases from J, with 14 bases between. This CDR3 is CASSDLRGGTYEQYF. The DNA for the CDR3 is TGTGCCAGCAGTGATTTAAGGGGAGGTACCTACGAGCAGTACTTC.

J is TRBJ2-5 and V is TRBV14, with TRBD1 matching 7 bases. Matching the DNA end better, TRBJ2-7 makes the J call doubtful. The CDR3 runs to 14 residues. The germline CDR1 and CDR2 sequences are SGHDN and FVKESK. CDR3: CASSQEGQAHEQYF. The CDR3 DNA is TGTGCCAGCAGCCAAGAAGGACAGGCCCACGAGCAGTACTTC.

As for this clone: This sample also contains other DNA sequences that code for the same CDR3. The chain links TRBV6-4 to TRBJ1-5, with TRBD1 as a possible D gene (5 bases). The CDR3 runs to 13 residues. Germline-derived CDR1 and CDR2 are MRHNA and SNTAGT. The CDR3 sequence: CASQEEGNQPQHF. The CDR3 region has the DNA TGTGCATCACAGGAGGAGGGGAATCAGCCCCAGCATTTT.

The V and J genes are TRBV7-6 and TRBJ2-5; no firm D call. Germline assignment: CDR1 SGHVS and CDR2 FNYEAQ. The CDR3 loop spans 11 amino acids. Trimming removed 6 bases at V and 3 bases at J, with 5 bases between. The CDR3 DNA reads as TGTGCCAGCAGTACAGAAGAGACCCAGTACTTC. Translating it yields CASSTEETQYF.

This chain connects TRBV5-1 to TRBJ1-1; possibly TRBD1 for D (6 bases). This CDR3 has 14 amino acids. Between the trimmed V and J ends, which lost 2 bases and 3 bases, there was a span of 11 bases. The germline CDR1 and CDR2 sequences are SGHRS and YFSETQ. Written as DNA, the CDR3 is TGCGCCAGCAGCTTCGGGGGGCGGGACACTGAAGCTTTCTTT. This encodes CASSFGGRDTEAFF.

This chain links TRBV7-2 with TRBJ2-3; 7 bases are shared with TRBD1. The CDR3 runs to 15 residues. The V gene's germline CDR1 is SGHTA and CDR2 FQGNSA. V lost 3 bases and J lost 4; bases outside the gene matches: 7. Here the CDR3 reads CASSFGQAIADTQYF. CDR3 bases: TGTGCCAGCAGCTTCGGACAGGCCATCGCAGATACGCAGTATTTT.

The rearrangement joins TRBV6-1 to TRBJ1-1; a possible D gene is TRBD1 (5 bases). The CDR3 is 14 residues long. The germline V gene has CDR1 MNHNS and CDR2 SASEGT. Trimming took off 5 bases at V and 4 bases at J, with 14 bases between the two ends. The DNA for the CDR3 is TGTGCCAGCAGTAGCCTCAGGGAAGGCACTGAAGCTTTCTTT. Translating it yields CASSSLREGTEAFF.

This clone appeared a few times. The J gene is TRBJ1-3, the V gene TRBV9, with 7 nucleotides matching TRBD1. The CDR3 has 15 amino acids. V shed 0 bases and J 4 bases; nucleotides not matched to a gene: 4. CDR1 and CDR2 from the germline V gene are SGDLS and YYNGEE. The CDR3 protein is CASSVEGQRGNTIYF. The CDR3 nucleotides are TGTGCCAGCAGCGTAGAGGGACAGAGGGGAAACACCATATATTTT. Based on the CDR3 plus reference TRBV9 and TRBJ1-3, the full variable domain is DSGVTQTPKHLITATGQRVTLRCSPRSGDLSVYWYQQSLDQGLQFLIQYYNGEERAKGNILERFSAQQFPDLHSELNLSSLELGDSALYFCASSVEGQRGNTIYFGEGSWLTVV.

The chain has TRBV11-2 and TRBJ2-3; D unclear. Per germline, CDR1 SGHAT and CDR2 FQNNGV. The CDR3 runs 15 residues. With 2 bases removed from V and 3 bases from J, the gap between germline ends came to 12 bases. The CDR3 spells CASSLTTRRTDTQYF. The CDR3 DNA is TGTGCCAGCAGCTTAACGACCCGCAGGACAGATACGCAGTATTTT. The full variable domain, completed using reference TRBV11-2 and TRBJ2-3, is EAGVAQSPRYKIIEKRQSVAFWCNPISGHATLYWYQQILGQGPKLLIQFQNNGVVDDSQLPKDRFSAERLKGVDSTLKIQPAKLEDSAVYLCASSLTTRRTDTQYFGPGTRLTVL.

V gene TRBV7-9 combines with J gene TRBJ2-7, with unresolved D. This CDR3 is 15 amino acids long. CDR1 is SEHNR and CDR2 is FQNEAQ in the germline V gene (reference sequence). Deletions cut 1 base from V and 3 bases from J, with 13 bases between. CDR3 bases: TGTGCCAGCAGCTTAGGAGTGGGCACTTTCTACGAGCAGTACTTC. Protein sequence: CASSLGVGTFYEQYF.

The J gene is TRBJ2-6, the V gene TRBV18; TRBD2 matches 8 bases. The CDR3 is 18 amino acids. Unmatched junction bases numbered 7, after V lost 2 bases and J lost 1 base. CDR1 is KGHSH and CDR2 is LQKENI in the germline V gene. In nucleotides, the CDR3 is TGTGCCAGCTCACCAACGGGGGGGTCCTTTTCTGGGGCCAACGTCCTGACTTTC. Amino acid sequence: CASSPTGGSFSGANVLTF.

V is TRBV5-4 and J is TRBJ1-4; D not certain. The ends were cut back, 0 bases at V and 8 bases at J, with 11 bases in the middle. The CDR3 consists of 14 residues. Germline assignment: CDR1 SGHNT and CDR2 YYREEE (reference sequence). The CDR3 spells CASSLDGFEEKLFF. The CDR3 DNA follows: TGTGCCAGCAGCTTGGACGGGTTTGAGGAAAAACTGTTTTTT.

The chain employs TRBV11-2 and TRBJ2-6, with D unresolved. Germline V gene data show CDR1 as SGHAT and CDR2 as FQNNGV. This CDR3 is 15 amino acids long. V shed 5 bases and J shed 0 bases, with 8 bases lying between them. The CDR3 region has the DNA TGTGCCAGCAGCCTACTGAGCTCTGGGGCCAACGTCCTGACTTTC. Amino acids: CASSLLSSGANVLTF.

The rearrangement links TRBV10-3 to TRBJ2-3; D is perhaps TRBD2 (5 bases). The CDR3 consists of 13 residues. Germline CDR1 and CDR2: ENHRY and SYGVKD. V shed 2 bases and J shed 6 bases, with 9 bases lying between them. The CDR3 coding sequence is TGTGCCATCAGTGAGCAGGAGGAGGATACGCAGTATTTT. It specifies CAISEQEEDTQYF.

The chain couples TRBV9 to TRBJ2-1; TRBD2 matches at 10 bases. The V gene's germline CDR1 is SGDLS and CDR2 YYNGEE. V lost 0 bases to trimming and J lost 8 bases; unmatched junction nucleotides: 5. CDR3 length: 15 residues. The CDR3 loop is CASSVGASGGYEQFF. The DNA for the CDR3 is TGTGCCAGCAGCGTAGGGGCTAGCGGGGGCTATGAGCAGTTCTTC.

The V gene is TRBV30, the J gene TRBJ1-2; D unclear. Per germline, CDR1 GTSNPN and CDR2 SVGIG (reference sequence). The CDR3 covers 12 residues. The V end lost 1 base, the J end lost 5 bases, and 8 bases lay between the germline ends. Here the CDR3 reads CAWSGGDYGYTF. For the CDR3, the DNA is TGTGCCTGGAGTGGCGGGGATTATGGCTACACCTTC.